This T cell receptor beta chain originates from a study of breast tumors, draining lymph nodes, adjacent tissues. This clonotype was detected ten times or more. Its cognate antigen is unknown. MiXCR was run by TCRdb on the multiplex PCR reads, yielding one entry per CDR3 protein. The repertoire holds 200,000 to 250,000 distinct CDR3 sequences, approximately 29% seen once, with around 1.4% in the top ten. Breast cancer patients provided tissue from their axillary draining lymph nodes. Study-wide findings and caveats: The data were judged consistent with most tumor T cells coming from lymph node and expanding in tumor. That most tumor T cells come from lymph nodes remained unproven. Compared with basal-like, luminal-like tumors shared significantly more repertoire with nontumor tissue. Tumors had less TCR diversity than lymph nodes, more than nontumor tissue.

This receptor was obtained from a female donor with breast cancer. Some clones in this sample may be carry-over from other donors' samples. The source material was axillary lymph node tissue.

For the CDR3, the DNA is TGCGCCAGCACCGGGACAGGGGGCAACTACGAGCAGTACTTC. Translation gives CASTGTGGNYEQYF. The chain uses TRBV5-1 and TRBJ2-7; 12 bases are shared with TRBD1. CDR1 is SGHRS, CDR2 YFSETQ, per germline. CDR3 length: 14 amino acids. Trimming cost V 6 bases and J 3 bases; bases outside gene matches: 4. Together with reference TRBV5-1 and TRBJ2-7, the CDR3 gives the full variable domain: KAGVTQTPRYLIKTRGQQVTLSCSPISGHRSVSWYQQTPGQGLQFLFEYFSETQRNKGNFPGRFSGRQFSNSRSEMNVSTLELGDSALYLCASTGTGGNYEQYFGPGTRLTVT.